The rows below give T cell receptor beta chains drawn from one sample of a study of shared clonotypes between healthy human individuals. TCRdb keeps only in-frame clones here, not all; method: immunoSEQ multiplex PCR. The table lists around 2,100,000 clones, over 85% of them singletons. What was sequenced was naive CD8+ T cells sorted from blood. The receptors here all came from a man younger than 35 in good health. The CDR3 runs from the conserved cysteine through the conserved F or W. A D gene is named only where the DNA matches it firmly. The size of a clone is reported for some rows only, either as once, few or many, or as a class for expanded clones.

>few|TRBV4-1|TRBJ1-2|NA
CASSQDLEYYGYTF
TGCGCCAGCAGCCAAGATCTAGAGTACTATGGCTACACCTTC
>NA|TRBV5-1|TRBJ2-3|NA
CASSFNGAPSTDTQYF
TGCGCCAGCAGCTTCAACGGAGCCCCTAGCACAGATACGCAGTATTTT
>NA|TRBV18|TRBJ2-5|TRBD1
CASSPRRQGETQYF
TGTGCCAGCTCACCCAGACGACAGGGAGAGACCCAGTACTTC
>NA|TRBV27|TRBJ2-7|NA
CASSLAGVSYEQYF
TGTGCCAGCAGTTTAGCGGGTGTTTCCTACGAGCAGTACTTC
>NA|TRBV30|TRBJ1-3|NA
CAWDTGSAGNTIYF
TGTGCCTGGGATACAGGGAGCGCTGGAAACACCATATATTTT
>NA|TRBV6-6|TRBJ1-2|NA
CASSYGGSYGYTF
TGTGCCAGCAGTTACGGGGGGAGCTATGGCTACACCTTC
>NA|TRBV13|TRBJ2-3|NA
CASSPPGDTTDTQYF
TGTGCCAGCTCCCCCCCCGGGGATACCACAGATACGCAGTATTTT
>once|TRBV2|TRBJ1-2|NA
CASSVQSFNYGYTF
TGTGCCAGCAGTGTACAGAGCTTTAACTATGGCTACACCTTC
>NA|TRBV7-9|TRBJ2-3|NA
CASSWTDTQYF
TGTGCCAGCAGTTGGACAGATACGCAGTATTTT
>NA|TRBV4-1|TRBJ2-7|TRBD2
CASSQDRTSGSEQYF
TGCGCCAGCAGCCAAGATAGGACTAGCGGAAGCGAGCAGTACTTC
>NA|TRBV27|TRBJ2-7|NA
CASSIVQGGNEQYF
TGTGCCAGCAGTATAGTTCAGGGGGGCAACGAGCAGTACTTC
>NA|TRBV4-1|TRBJ2-7|NA
CASSQDVGPTYEQYF
TGCGCCAGCAGCCAAGACGTGGGACCGACCTACGAGCAGTACTTC
>NA|TRBV4-1|TRBJ2-7|TRBD2
CASSQVTSATYEQYF
TGCGCCAGCAGCCAAGTGACTAGCGCGACCTACGAGCAGTACTTC
>few|TRBV12-5|TRBJ2-7|NA
CASGLQAVGRDHEQYF
TGTGCTAGTGGGCTCCAAGCGGTTGGCAGGGACCACGAGCAGTACTTC
>NA|TRBV29-1|TRBJ1-2|NA
CSVVGRGDSRYTF
TGCAGCGTTGTAGGGCGGGGGGACTCGCGCTACACCTTC
>NA|TRBV27|TRBJ1-5|NA
CASSLFRFNQPQHF
TGTGCCAGCAGTTTATTCCGGTTTAATCAGCCCCAGCATTTT
>NA|TRBV7-9|TRBJ2-7|NA
CASSLDTGYEQYF
TGTGCCAGCAGCTTAGATACGGGATACGAGCAGTACTTC
>once|TRBV11-2|TRBJ2-7|NA
CASSLMGPSDEQYF
TGTGCCAGCAGCCTGATGGGACCTTCGGACGAGCAGTACTTC
>NA|TRBV19|TRBJ2-2|NA
CASSYGANTGELFF
TGTGCCAGTAGTTACGGAGCGAACACCGGGGAGCTGTTTTTT
>NA|TRBV29-1|TRBJ2-3|TRBD1
CSVEREGAGDTQYF
TGCAGCGTTGAAAGAGAGGGGGCCGGAGATACGCAGTATTTT
>NA|TRBV19|TRBJ1-5|TRBD1
CASSIGGGGHNQPQHF
TGTGCCAGTAGTATAGGGGGAGGGGGCCACAATCAGCCCCAGCATTTT
>NA|TRBV9|TRBJ2-7|NA
CASSVGGGSGYEQYF
TGTGCCAGCAGCGTAGGTGGAGGGAGTGGCTACGAGCAGTACTTC
>once|TRBV6-5|TRBJ2-1|NA
CASSYARGANEQFF
TGTGCCAGCAGTTATGCCAGGGGGGCCAATGAGCAGTTCTTC
>NA|TRBV4-1|TRBJ2-7|NA
CASSQEIGGPYEQYF
TGCGCCAGCAGCCAAGAAATCGGAGGCCCGTACGAGCAGTACTTC
>NA|TRBV14|TRBJ2-3|NA
CASSPRIVSSTDTQYF
TGTGCCAGCAGCCCAAGAATTGTCTCCTCCACAGATACGCAGTATTTT
>NA|TRBV6-6|TRBJ2-7|NA
CASSYSGGSSYEQYF
TGTGCCAGCAGTTACTCAGGGGGGAGCTCCTACGAGCAGTACTTC
>NA|TRBV4-3|TRBJ2-1|TRBD2
CASSQLWVSGTKGNEQFF
TGCGCCAGCAGCCAACTTTGGGTTAGCGGGACTAAGGGGAATGAGCAGTTCTTC
>NA|TRBV9|TRBJ2-3|NA
CASSPSRVSTDTQYF
TGTGCCAGCAGCCCCTCACGCGTAAGCACAGATACGCAGTATTTT
>NA|TRBV9|TRBJ2-1|NA
CASSGYREGTYNEQFF
TGTGCCAGCAGCGGATACAGGGAAGGCACCTACAATGAGCAGTTCTTC